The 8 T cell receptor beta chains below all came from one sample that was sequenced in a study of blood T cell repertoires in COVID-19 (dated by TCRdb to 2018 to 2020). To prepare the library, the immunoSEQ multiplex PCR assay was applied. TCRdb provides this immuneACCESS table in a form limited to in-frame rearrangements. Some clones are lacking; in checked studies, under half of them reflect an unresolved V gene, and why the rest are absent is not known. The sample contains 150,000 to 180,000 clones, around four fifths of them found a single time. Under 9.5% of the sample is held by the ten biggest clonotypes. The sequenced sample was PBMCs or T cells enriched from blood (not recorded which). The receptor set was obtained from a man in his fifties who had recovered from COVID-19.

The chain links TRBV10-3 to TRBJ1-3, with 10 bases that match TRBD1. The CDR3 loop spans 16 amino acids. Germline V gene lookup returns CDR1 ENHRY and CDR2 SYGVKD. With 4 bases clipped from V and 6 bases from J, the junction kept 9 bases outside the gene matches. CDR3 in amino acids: CAISGTDRGYLNTIYF. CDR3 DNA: TGTGCCATCAGTGGAACGGACAGGGGGTACCTAAACACCATATATTTT.

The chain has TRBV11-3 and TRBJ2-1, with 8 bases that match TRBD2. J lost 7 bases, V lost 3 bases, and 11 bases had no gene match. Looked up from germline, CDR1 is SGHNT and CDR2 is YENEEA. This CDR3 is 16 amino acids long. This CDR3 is CASSFDGTSRTNEQFF. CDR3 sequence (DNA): TGTGCCAGCAGCTTCGACGGGACTAGTCGAACGAATGAGCAGTTCTTC.

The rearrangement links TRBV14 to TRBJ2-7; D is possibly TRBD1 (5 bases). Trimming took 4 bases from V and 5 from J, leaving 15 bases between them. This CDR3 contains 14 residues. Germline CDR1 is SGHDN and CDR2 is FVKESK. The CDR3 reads CASSPRAVYDEQYF. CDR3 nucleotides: TGTGCCAGCAGCCCCAGGGCAGTTTATGACGAGCAGTACTTC.

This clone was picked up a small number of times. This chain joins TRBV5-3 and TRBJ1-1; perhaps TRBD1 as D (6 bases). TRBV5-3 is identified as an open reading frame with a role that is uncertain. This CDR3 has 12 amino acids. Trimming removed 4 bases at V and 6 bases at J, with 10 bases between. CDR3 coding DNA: TGTGCCAGAAGCCACAGGGTCCCTGAAGCTTTCTTT. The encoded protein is CARSHRVPEAFF.

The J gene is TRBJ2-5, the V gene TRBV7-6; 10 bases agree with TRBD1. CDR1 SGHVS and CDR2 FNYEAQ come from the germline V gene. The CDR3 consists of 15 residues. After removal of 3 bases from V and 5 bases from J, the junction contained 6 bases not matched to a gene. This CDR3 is CASSFGTGEGETQYF. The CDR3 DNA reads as TGTGCCAGCAGCTTCGGGACAGGGGAAGGGGAGACCCAGTACTTC.

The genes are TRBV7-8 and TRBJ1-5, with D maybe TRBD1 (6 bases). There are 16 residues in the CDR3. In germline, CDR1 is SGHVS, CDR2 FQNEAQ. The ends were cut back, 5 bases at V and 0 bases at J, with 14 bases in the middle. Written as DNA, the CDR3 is TGTGCCAGCAGCCCCGTAGGGGGGGATAGCAATCAGCCCCAGCATTTT. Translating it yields CASSPVGGDSNQPQHF.

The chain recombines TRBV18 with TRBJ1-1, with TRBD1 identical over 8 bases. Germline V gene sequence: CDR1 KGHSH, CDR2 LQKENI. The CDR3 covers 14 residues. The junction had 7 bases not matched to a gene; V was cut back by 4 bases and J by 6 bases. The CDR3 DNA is TGTGCCAGCTCACGGGACAGGCAGGCCCCTGAAGCTTTCTTT. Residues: CASSRDRQAPEAFF. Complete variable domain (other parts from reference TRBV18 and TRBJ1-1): NAGVMQNPRHLVRRRGQEARLRCSPMKGHSHVYWYRQLPEEGLKFMVYLQKENIIDESGMPKERFSAEFPKEGPSILRIQQVVRGDSAAYFCASSRDRQAPEAFFGQGTRLTVV.

CDR3 sequence (DNA): TGTGCCAGCAGCTTAGCGGGCGCGGGGGGGCCTTCAGATACGCAGTATTTT. Translated, it gives CASSLAGAGGPSDTQYF. The V call is TRBV7-2, the J call TRBJ2-3; 9 nucleotides align to TRBD2. The ends lost 0 bases at V and 4 bases at J; junction bases unmatched: 8. Germline V gene data show CDR1 as SGHTA and CDR2 as FQGNSA. CDR3 length equals 17 residues.